This TCR beta chain was recorded in a study of blood T cell repertoires in COVID-19. Only in-frame clones appear in the TCRdb table, and some are missing; sequencing was by immunoSEQ multiplex PCR. Found here are 85,000 to 130,000 clones, about 87% of them singletons; the top ten hold about 15%. This clonotype was sampled from a man between 45 and 60 years old with acute or convalescent COVID-19. Sample: peripheral blood.

This chain's CDR3 is CASSLVGTGDQETQYF. As DNA, the CDR3 is TGTGCCAGCAGTTTAGTTGGGACAGGCGATCAAGAGACCCAGTACTTC. The chain joins TRBV28 to TRBJ2-5; 8 positions agree with TRBD1. Germline CDR1 is MDHEN and CDR2 is SYDVKM. The CDR3 contains 16 residues. The junction had 7 bases not matched to a gene; V was cut back by 2 bases and J by 2 bases.